This TCR beta chain was recovered during a study of regulatory T cells in long-lasting Graves disease. Study-wide context: Graves' patients (newly diagnosed) had been on antithyroid drugs under 3 months.

Whole-study results and caveats: Clonotypes that were public and shared totalled approximately 2,800 in persistent patients versus about a thousand in new patients. Small sample size may have lowered accuracy.

Turning to this clonotype: Its cognate antigen is unknown.

In building TCR beta libraries, iRepertoire HTBI primers were used together with Arm-PCR of CDR3 regions. TCRdb reprocessed the multiplex PCR reads with MiXCR, giving one entry per CDR3 protein. Of about 330,000 distinct CDR3 sequences listed, 15% to 20% are singletons. Time point reported: newly diagnosed GD, antithyroid drugs for less than 3 months. Scientists built the TCR library using RNA that was extracted from PBMCs. These data were likewise used in another study, on T cells in Graves' hyperthyroidism and ophthalmopathy. From that report: The study used the HTBI primer set for a first-round RT-PCR of the TCR CDR3.

The receptor was derived from a young woman with Graves disease. The specimen comprised peripheral blood mononuclear cells (PBMCs), sampled at new diagnosis, from a patient treated with antithyroid drugs.

CDR3 region: CASSLVSAGDIQYF. The CDR3 DNA reads TGTGCCAGCAGTTTAGTTTCGGCGGGGGACATTCAGTACTTC. The chain recombines TRBV27 with TRBJ2-4; 7 positions agree with TRBD2. This CDR3 region has 14 residues. Germline assignment: CDR1 MNHEY and CDR2 SMNVEV (reference sequence). The junction had 6 bases not matched to a gene; V was cut back by 2 bases and J by 8 bases.